This TCR beta chain comes out of a study of vaccination and CD4 T cells after COVID-19 (dated by TCRdb to 2022 to 2024). Background for the entire study: Convalescent patients had a positive SARS-CoV-2 result on nasal swab PCR, and of these patients, about ten had mild disease and one had severe disease. In the convalescent cohort there were six males and four females, among whom were two Hispanic individuals, seven Caucasians, two Asians and one multiracial person. Two doses of either the Pfizer-BioNTech BNT162b2 vaccine (n=8) or the Moderna mRNA-1273 vaccine (n=2) were administered to participants. Post-COVID blood samples from convalescent patients were collected a median of approximately 100 days after diagnosis, with a range of roughly 35 to 180 days. Post-vaccine blood samples were obtained a median of about 70 days after the second vaccine dose, with a range of roughly 14 to 241 days. The cultures were stimulated with overlapping spike peptide pools from SARS-CoV-2 and from the common cold coronaviruses HCoV-NL63, HCoV-OC43 and HCoV-229E. Control cultures received a CEFX viral epitope pool as the positive control, an HIV-1 Nef peptide pool as the negative control, or no peptide. In roughly eleven COVID-19 convalescent patients and several infection-naive healthy vaccine recipients, the spike-specific CD4+ TCR repertoire before mRNA vaccination was compared with the repertoire after mRNA vaccination. Study-level results and caveats: Among the post-vaccine SARS-CoV-2-reactive clones in convalescent patients, a median about 89% showed up only after vaccination, which suggests vaccine-specific priming. An increase in the median number of SARS-CoV-2-reactive clonotypes from around 20 after infection to 38 after vaccination was observed, but the change was not found to be significant. Only a relatively small number of convalescent patients were included in the study, and early timepoints following natural infection were not analyzed. Nearly all vaccine-specific clones in convalescent patients (304 of 307) were mono-reactive for SARS-CoV-2 spike rather than cross-reactive with common cold coronaviruses.

The treatment or condition label corresponds to: roughly ten-day PBMC culture with coronavirus spike peptide pools or control peptides (ViraFEST assay). The study used the ViraFEST assay, which expanded antigen-specific T cells with peptide pools and then identified expanded clonotypes by TCR sequencing. The convalescent patients' positive SARS-CoV-2 PCR tests fell between March and December 2020, which was before the Alpha, Beta and Delta variants emerged in the United States. Over 1.5 million PBMCs per well were cultured in IMDM with roughly 5% human AB serum and 7.5 to 10 IU/ml IL-2, plus 10 ug/ml peptide pools. Half of the culture medium was replaced with fresh IL-2-containing medium on days 3 and 7. CD4+ T cells were isolated after approximately ten days of culture through negative selection using the EasySep CD4+ T cell isolation kit. Ficoll-Paque Plus gradient centrifugation was used to isolate PBMCs from whole blood, and the isolated PBMCs were then either used fresh or cryopreserved at -140C. In general, triplicate wells were set up for every culture condition.

From cysteine to phenylalanine, the CDR3 is 14 amino acids long. Only the CDR3 part of the read is kept: 42 bases, read in frame from the first base. V loses 5 bases, J loses 5 bases, and the germline ends lie 15 bases apart. CDR1 is given as MGHDK and CDR2 as SYGVNS, both from the germline V gene. The method was PCR. At the Johns Hopkins FTIC core, DNA from the cultured CD4+ T cells underwent TCR sequencing with the Oncomine TCR Beta short-read assay. The QIAamp micro DNA kit was used to extract genomic DNA from the cultured CD4+ T cells. The Oncomine TCR Beta libraries from cultured CD4+ T cells were pooled using unique dual indexes and then sequenced on an Illumina iSeq 100. In the source study's methods: Non-productive sequences were filtered out, and CDR3s that did not start with C, did not end with F or W, or were shorter than 7 amino acids were discarded. Antigen-specific clonotypes were identified with the MANAFEST web application by comparing peptide-stimulated wells with reference and other culture wells. For a clone to be called positive, the clone needed an FDR below 0.05, an odds ratio above 5, and a productive frequency above 0.1% in at least two of three replicate wells. Cross-reactive clonotypes were defined as significantly expanded in both SARS-CoV-2 spike wells and at least one common cold coronavirus spike condition. Levenshtein distances (stringdist) and unrooted phylogenetic trees (ape) in R version 3.6.1 were used to assess CDR3 homology. TCRdb ran its own pipeline on the public reads, namely fastp trimming at Q25 and MiXCR clone calling, and kept in-frame beta chains. Rows with a matching CDR3 protein are joined into one entry that keeps the most common DNA and genes. TCRdb's processing, not the authors' own work, is the source of the V and J calls. Present in this sample are about 13,000 distinct CDR3 sequences, around 40% of which were seen just once. Roughly 15% of the sample is taken by the ten largest.

About this clonotype: What antigen it recognizes has not been identified. Base quality data are lacking; no much larger clone is found one base away.

The receptor comes from a human donor who had recovered from COVID-19. This sequence uses TRBV25-1 and TRBJ1-1, with a weak D call of TRBD1 (6 bases match). Sequenced sample: CD4+ T cells from blood, cultured in vitro. The DNA is as follows: TGTGCCAGCAGTCCTCAGGGGAGAGGAACTGAAGCTTTCTTT. Its protein product is CASSPQGRGTEAFF. Full variable domain (CDR3 extended with the reference TRBV25-1 and TRBJ1-1 proteins): EADIYQTPRYLVIGTGKKITLECSQTMGHDKMYWYQQDPGMELHLIHYSYGVNSTEKGDLSSESTVSRIRTEHFPLTLESARPSHTSQYLCASSPQGRGTEAFFGQGTRLTVV.